Included here is one T cell receptor (beta chain) sequence, with context. No antigen is known for it. The germline V gene encodes CDR1 MNHEY and CDR2 SVGAGI. Trimming cost V 5 bases and J 8 bases, with 6 bases left between them. The CDR3 consists of 11 residues. Primers: 60 Vbeta forward and 13 Jbeta reverse. Method: immunoSEQ multiplex PCR; TCRdb's copy keeps in-frame clones and lacks some. This sample has around 150,000 clones, with about three quarters found just once. The record originates from a study of cytomegalovirus exposure and HLA in healthy donors. Study at large: Earlier findings included some 120 million unique TCR beta sequences obtained from around 180 million T cells.

Findings and caveats of the study: With later analysis, a missense DCLRE1C variant became linked to TCR beta V- and J-gene trimming. CMV serostatus was the sole immune exposure data available. Presence/absence comparisons presumed near-even sequencing depth among donors.

Specimen: PBMCs. The receptor comes from a female donor in good health and CMV-seronegative. The rearrangement links TRBV6-5 to TRBJ1-4; D uncertain. CDR3 loop: CASSAREKLFF. CDR3 DNA sequence: TGTGCCAGCAGTGCACGGGAAAAACTGTTTTTT.